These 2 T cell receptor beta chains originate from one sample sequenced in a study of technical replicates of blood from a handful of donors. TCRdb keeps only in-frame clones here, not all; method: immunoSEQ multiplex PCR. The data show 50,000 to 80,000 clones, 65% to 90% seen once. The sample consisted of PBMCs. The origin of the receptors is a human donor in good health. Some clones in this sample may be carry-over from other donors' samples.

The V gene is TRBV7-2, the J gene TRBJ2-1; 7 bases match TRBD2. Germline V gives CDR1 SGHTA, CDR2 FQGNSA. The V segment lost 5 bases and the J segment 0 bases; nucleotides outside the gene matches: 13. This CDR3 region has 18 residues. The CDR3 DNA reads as TGTGCCAGCAGCCCTCGGGGTTGGCGGGGGAGCTCCTACAATGAGCAGTTCTTC. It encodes CASSPRGWRGSSYNEQFF.

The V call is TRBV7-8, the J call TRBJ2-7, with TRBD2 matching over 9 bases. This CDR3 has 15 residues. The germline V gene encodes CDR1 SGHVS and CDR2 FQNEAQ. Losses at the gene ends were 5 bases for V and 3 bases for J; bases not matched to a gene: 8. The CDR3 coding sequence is TGTGCCAGCAGCCTAGTAGCGGGAGAGGGCTACGAGCAGTACTTC. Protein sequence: CASSLVAGEGYEQYF.